This T cell receptor (beta chain) came from a study of T cells in Graves' hyperthyroidism and ophthalmopathy. The wider study: The authors collected peripheral blood at initial diagnosis, before any treatment.

What was amplified from RNA transcripts were TCR beta CDR3 regions. The TCR CDR3 first-round RT-PCR relied on the HTBI primer set. Each CDR3 protein is one row after TCRdb ran MiXCR on the multiplex PCR reads. The data show 530,000 or so distinct CDR3 sequences, roughly a quarter seen once. This CDR3 has 13 residues. Germline values: CDR1 LNHNV, CDR2 YYDKDF (reference sequence). The V end was cut by 2 bases, the J end by 5 bases, with 10 bases between. The table lists this clonotype with a few counts. A NOSPECS grade of at least 4, a Clinical Activity Score of at least 3 and duration under 3 months were recorded in ophthalmopathy patients. Investigators excluded patients with uncontrolled infection, other autoimmune disease, pregnancy or lactation.

The gene calls are TRBV15 and TRBJ2-7, with D perhaps matching TRBD2 (7 bases). This receptor was taken from a woman in her twenties or thirties with Graves' ophthalmopathy. Sequencing input: blood. The CDR3 sequence is CATSRRGADEQYF. DNA for the CDR3: TGTGCCACCAGCAGACGGGGGGCTGACGAGCAGTACTTC.